This is a list of T cell receptor beta chains from one sample in a study of T cell responses to AZD1222 COVID-19 vaccine. Profiling relied on immunoSEQ multiplex PCR, and the TCRdb table lists in-frame clones only, not all of them. In the table there are roughly 150,000 clones, about 89% of which are singletons. Sample: peripheral blood, taken on day 0 of AZD1222 vaccination. These receptors all stem from an adult in good health. Each CDR3 is given without its conserved first and last residue. Each record gives: J gene, V gene, CDR3 protein.

j_call: TRBJ1-6; v_call: TRBV7-9; cdr3_aa: ASSFPPGGNSPLH
j_call: TRBJ2-1; v_call: TRBV28; cdr3_aa: ASSPLPGLAHNEQF
j_call: TRBJ2-1; v_call: TRBV27; cdr3_aa: ASTGLMGAAYNEQF
j_call: TRBJ2-3; v_call: TRBV2; cdr3_aa: ASSKTGLSTDTQY
j_call: TRBJ2-1; v_call: TRBV5-4; cdr3_aa: ASRTSTYNEQF
j_call: TRBJ1-1; v_call: TRBV3-1/TRBV3-2; cdr3_aa: ASSQATRMNTEAF
j_call: TRBJ2-5; v_call: TRBV6-4; cdr3_aa: ASRPGGAGETQY
j_call: TRBJ2-5; v_call: TRBV7-9; cdr3_aa: ASSRTGVPETQY
j_call: TRBJ1-1; v_call: TRBV6-4; cdr3_aa: ASSDSDHTEAF
j_call: TRBJ2-2; v_call: TRBV6-6; cdr3_aa: ASSYSPEYTGELF
j_call: TRBJ2-1; v_call: TRBV6-5; cdr3_aa: ASSRTGKYNEQF
j_call: TRBJ2-7; v_call: TRBV7-9; cdr3_aa: ASSDSVPAEQY
j_call: TRBJ2-7; v_call: TRBV5-4; cdr3_aa: ASSARTGGRYEQY
j_call: TRBJ1-2; v_call: TRBV7-8; cdr3_aa: ASSLIGGNYGYT
j_call: TRBJ1-1; v_call: TRBV5-5; cdr3_aa: ASSLTQGEAF